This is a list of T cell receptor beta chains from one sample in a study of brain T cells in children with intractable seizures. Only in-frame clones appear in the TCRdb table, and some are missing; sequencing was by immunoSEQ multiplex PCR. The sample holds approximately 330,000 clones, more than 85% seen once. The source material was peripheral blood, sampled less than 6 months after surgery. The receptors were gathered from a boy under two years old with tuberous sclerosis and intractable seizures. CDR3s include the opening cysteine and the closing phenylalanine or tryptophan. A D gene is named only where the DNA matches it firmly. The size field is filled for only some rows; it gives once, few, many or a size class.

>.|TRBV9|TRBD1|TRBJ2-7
TGTGCCAGCAGCGCTACAGGGGGCCACGAGCAGTACTTC
CASSATGGHEQYF
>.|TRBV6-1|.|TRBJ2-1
TGTGCCAGCAGTGAACTCCCCCATGAGCAGTTCTTC
CASSELPHEQFF
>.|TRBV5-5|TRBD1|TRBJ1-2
TGTGCCAGCAGCTTGTATAGGGACAGTGACTATGGCTACACCTTC
CASSLYRDSDYGYTF
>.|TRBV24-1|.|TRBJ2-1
TGTGCCACCAGTGATGCCCGGCCCTCTGACTACAATGAGCAGTTCTTC
CATSDARPSDYNEQFF
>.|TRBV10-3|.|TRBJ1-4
TGTGCCACCTCAACCAATCGGGGAGGTGCTAATGAAAAACTGTTTTTT
CATSTNRGGANEKLFF
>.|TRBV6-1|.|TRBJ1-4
TGTGCCAGCAGTGAAGCAGTTTATAGGGGAGGTGATGAAAAACTGTTTTTT
CASSEAVYRGGDEKLFF
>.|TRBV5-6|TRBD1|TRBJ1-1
TGTGCCAGCAGCCCGCGGAGGGGACAGGTAACCATGAACACTGAAGCTTTCTTT
CASSPRRGQVTMNTEAFF
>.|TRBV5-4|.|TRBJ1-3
TGTGCCAGCAGCCCCTCCGTCCTCTCTGGAAACACCATATATTTT
CASSPSVLSGNTIYF
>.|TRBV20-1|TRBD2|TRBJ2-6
TGCAGTGCTAGTAGACTAGCCGGGGCCAACGTCCTGACTTTC
CSASRLAGANVLTF
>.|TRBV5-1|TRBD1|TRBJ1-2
TGCGCCAGCAGCTTTCCCGGGACAGATGGCTACACCTTC
CASSFPGTDGYTF
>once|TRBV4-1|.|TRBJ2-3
TGCGCCAGCAGCCAGGCGTCTGGCAGGGGAAGCACAGATACGCAGTATTTT
CASSQASGRGSTDTQYF
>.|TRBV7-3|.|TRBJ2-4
TGTGCCAGCAGCTTTGGGCCGGGGGACATTCAGTACTTC
CASSFGPGDIQYF
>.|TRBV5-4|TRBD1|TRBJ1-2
TGTGCCAGCACCCGGACAGGTTTAGGCTACACCTTC
CASTRTGLGYTF
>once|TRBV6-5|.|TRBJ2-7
TGTGCCAGCAGTTACAATACCTACGAGCAGTACTTC
CASSYNTYEQYF
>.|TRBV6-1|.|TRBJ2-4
TGTGCCAGCAGTGAAGCGAGAGGCGCGGGAGCCAAAAACATTCAGTACTTC
CASSEARGAGAKNIQYF
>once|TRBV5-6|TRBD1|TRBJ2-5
TGTGCCAGCAGCCCCAGCCTCCGGACAGGGGAGAACCAGTACTTC
CASSPSLRTGENQYF
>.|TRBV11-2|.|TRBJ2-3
TGTGCCAGCAGCCCCTCTTATGGAGTGGGCTGGACGCAGTATTTT
CASSPSYGVGWTQYF
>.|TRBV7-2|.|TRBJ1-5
TGTGCCAGCAGCTTATATAGGGATAGCAATCAGCCCCAGCATTTT
CASSLYRDSNQPQHF
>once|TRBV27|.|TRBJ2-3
TGTGCCAGCAGTTCCGCGGACTCGCGCGGCACAGATACGCAGTATTTT
CASSSADSRGTDTQYF
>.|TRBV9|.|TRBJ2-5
TGTGCCAGCAGCCCCCCCGGGGGGCTTGAGACCCAGTACTTC
CASSPPGGLETQYF
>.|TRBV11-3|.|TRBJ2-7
TGTGCCAGCAGCCCCTTATCGGGGCTTACCCAGTACTTC
CASSPLSGLTQYF
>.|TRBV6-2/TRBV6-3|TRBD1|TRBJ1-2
TGTGCCAGCAGTTACTCGCTGACAGGGAACTATGGCTACACCTTC
CASSYSLTGNYGYTF